A single sample gave rise to the 4 T cell receptor beta chains below, sequenced in a study of naive and memory T cell subsets. The library had UMIs added by 3' ligation of an oligonucleotide to TCR cDNA. Ligated cDNA underwent four rounds of PCR with nested alpha and beta constant region primers and SP2. In TCRdb, the 5' RACE reads were re-called with MiXCR into one record per CDR3 protein. The table lists 55,000 to 70,000 distinct CDR3 sequences, about 7.1% of them singletons. The receptors stem from a female donor in good health.

This clonotype showed up many times. This sequence joins TRBV15 and TRBJ1-1; TRBD1 matches at 7 bases. Germline V gene sequence: CDR1 LNHNV, CDR2 YYDKDF (reference sequence). CDR3 size: 16 residues. With V trimmed by 4 bases and J by 1 base, 9 bases remained unmatched. The CDR3 nucleotides read TGTGCCACCAGCACCCTACCGGGACAGAAGAACACTGAAGCTTTCTTT. Residues: CATSTLPGQKNTEAFF.

This clonotype has at least ten counts. V is TRBV6-5 and J is TRBJ1-1; TRBD1 matches at 10 bases. Germline-derived CDR1 and CDR2 are MNHEY and SVGAGI. J was trimmed by 5 bases and V by 7 bases; bases with no gene match: 13. CDR3 length: 16 amino acids. In DNA, the CDR3 is TGTGCCAGCACCCAGCCCCTAGGGACAGGGGTTACTGAAGCTTTCTTT. Its translation is CASTQPLGTGVTEAFF.

This chain links TRBV7-2 with TRBJ1-3; D remains ambiguous. The V and J ends lost 3 bases and 4 bases respectively, with 4 bases between them. The CDR3 extends over 12 amino acids. Germline V gives CDR1 SGHTA, CDR2 FQGNSA. Here the CDR3 reads CASSLGGNTIYF. The CDR3 DNA reads TGTGCCAGCAGCTTGGGAGGAAACACCATATATTTT.

This clonotype was observed many times. Compared with germline, one end of the junction differs, possibly owing to a read error. This sequence joins TRBV7-9 and TRBJ2-3; tentatively, D is TRBD2 (6 bases). CDR1 is SEHNR and CDR2 is FQNEAQ in the germline V gene (reference sequence). The CDR3 totals 13 residues. The DNA of the CDR3 is TGTGCCAGCAGCGTAGCGGGCACAGATACGCAGTATTTT. Translated, it gives CASSVAGTDTQYF.